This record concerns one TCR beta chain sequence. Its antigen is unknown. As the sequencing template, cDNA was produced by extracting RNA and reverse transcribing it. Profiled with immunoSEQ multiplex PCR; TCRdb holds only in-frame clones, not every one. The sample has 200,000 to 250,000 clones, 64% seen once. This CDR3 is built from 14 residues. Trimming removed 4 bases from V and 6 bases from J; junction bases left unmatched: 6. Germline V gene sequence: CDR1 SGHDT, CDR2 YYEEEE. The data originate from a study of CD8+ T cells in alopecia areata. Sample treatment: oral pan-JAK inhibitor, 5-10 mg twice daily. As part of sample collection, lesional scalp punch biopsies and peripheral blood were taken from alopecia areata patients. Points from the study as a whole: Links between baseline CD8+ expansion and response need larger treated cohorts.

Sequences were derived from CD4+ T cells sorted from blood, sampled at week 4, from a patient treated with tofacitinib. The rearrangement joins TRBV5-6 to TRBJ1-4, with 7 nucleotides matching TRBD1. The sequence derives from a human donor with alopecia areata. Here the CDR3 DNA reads TGTGCCAGCAGCCCGACAGGGCATGATGAAAAACTGTTTTTT. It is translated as CASSPTGHDEKLFF.